This TCR beta chain was captured in a study of blood T cell repertoires in COVID-19. Whole-study context: PBMCs, B-cell-depleted T cells, or T cells provided the cDNA or gDNA that made up the material.

Method: immunoSEQ multiplex PCR; TCRdb's copy keeps in-frame clones and lacks some. The sample consists of approximately 100,000 clones, roughly nine tenths of them appearing once. Sequencing input: peripheral blood. This sequence originates from a human donor in a cohort sampled during active COVID-19.

The CDR3 here is CASSELAYDQETQYF. In DNA form, the CDR3 reads TGTGCCAGCAGTGAATTGGCATACGACCAAGAGACCCAGTACTTC. This chain joins TRBV6-1 and TRBJ2-5; D unresolved. Germline V gene sequence: CDR1 MNHNS, CDR2 SASEGT. The CDR3 consists of 15 residues. The V end was cut by 2 bases, the J end by 0 bases, with 10 bases between.